The rows below give T cell receptor beta chains drawn from one sample of a study of T-cell reconstitution after alpha-beta-depleted transplantation in children. TCRdb called the PCR reads again in MiXCR, with one record for every CDR3 protein. The data show 80,000 to 95,000 distinct CDR3 sequences, approximately 9.2% seen once. Sequenced material: PBMCs from the stem cell graft donor, taken from the stem cell graft. The receptor set was obtained from a human donor who donated a stem cell graft to a child with congenital amegakaryocytic thrombocytopenia. Both conserved end residues are part of each CDR3. A D gene is named only where the DNA matches it firmly. Clone size is given for some rows only: seen once, a few or many times, or a class if the clone is expanded.

D: TRBD1
V: TRBV19
length: 14
size: -
J: TRBJ2-1
CDR3: CASTPGQGWNEQFF
DNA: TGTGCCAGTACTCCGGGACAGGGATGGAATGAGCAGTTCTTC

D: -
V: TRBV6-6
length: 13
size: many
J: TRBJ1-4
CDR3: CASSLGPNEKLFF
DNA: TGTGCCAGCAGTTTGGGACCGAATGAAAAACTGTTTTTT

D: -
V: TRBV5-1
length: 13
size: many
J: TRBJ2-2
CDR3: CASSLRGPGELFF
DNA: TGCGCCAGCAGCTTGAGAGGGCCCGGGGAGCTGTTTTTT

D: TRBD2
V: TRBV7-2
length: 14
size: many
J: TRBJ2-3
CDR3: CASSRGLVTDTQYF
DNA: TGTGCCAGCAGCCGAGGACTAGTTACAGATACGCAGTATTTT

D: -
V: TRBV29-1
length: 14
size: many
J: TRBJ2-1
CDR3: CSVESPTGSGEQFF
DNA: TGCAGCGTTGAGTCCCCAACAGGGTCGGGTGAGCAGTTCTTC

D: -
V: TRBV20-1
length: 11
size: many
J: TRBJ1-1
CDR3: CSARDRFLTFF
DNA: TGCAGTGCTAGAGATCGGTTTTTAACTTTCTTT

D: -
V: TRBV5-8
length: 14
size: medium-sized
J: TRBJ1-1
CDR3: CASNELQMNTEAFF
DNA: TGTGCCTCCAACGAGTTACAGATGAACACTGAAGCTTTCTTT

D: TRBD1
V: TRBV11-2
length: 16
size: -
J: TRBJ2-5
CDR3: CASSPDRQGVIETQYF
DNA: TGTGCCAGCAGCCCCGACCGACAGGGGGTGATAGAGACCCAGTACTTC

D: TRBD1
V: TRBV7-9
length: 19
size: many
J: TRBJ2-1
CDR3: CASSLDIGFVQGVNNEQFF
DNA: TGTGCCAGCAGCTTAGACATCGGTTTCGTTCAGGGGGTTAACAATGAGCAGTTCTTC

D: TRBD1
V: TRBV20-1
length: 13
size: many
J: TRBJ1-5
CDR3: CSAWDRGNQPQHF
DNA: TGCAGTGCTTGGGACAGGGGCAATCAGCCCCAGCATTTT

D: TRBD1
V: TRBV7-2
length: 15
size: many
J: TRBJ1-1
CDR3: CASSQRTGRHTEAFF
DNA: TGTGCCAGCAGCCAACGGACAGGGAGGCACACTGAAGCTTTCTTT

D: -
V: TRBV20-1
length: 14
size: many
J: TRBJ2-1
CDR3: CSAGTRYSYNEQFF
DNA: TGCAGTGCTGGCACCCGCTACTCCTACAATGAGCAGTTCTTC

D: TRBD1
V: TRBV20-1
length: 13
size: many
J: TRBJ2-7
CDR3: CSARLTGLDEQYF
DNA: TGCAGTGCTAGGCTGACAGGGCTCGACGAGCAGTACTTC

D: -
V: TRBV7-9
length: 16
size: -
J: TRBJ1-6
CDR3: CASAPRATSVFSPLHF
DNA: TGTGCCAGCGCCCCCCGGGCCACTTCGGTTTTTTCACCCCTCCACTTT

D: TRBD1
V: TRBV7-2
length: 14
size: many
J: TRBJ2-7
CDR3: CATSTGTVHYEQYF
DNA: TGTGCCACTTCAACCGGGACAGTTCACTACGAGCAGTACTTC

D: -
V: TRBV2
length: 15
size: many
J: TRBJ1-1
CDR3: CASRPTGKTNTEAFF
DNA: TGTGCCAGCAGGCCCACTGGGAAAACAAACACTGAAGCTTTCTTT

D: TRBD2
V: TRBV20-1
length: 11
size: many
J: TRBJ2-1
CDR3: CSAITGLRGFF
DNA: TGCAGTGCTATCACGGGACTAAGAGGGTTCTTC

D: TRBD2
V: TRBV7-9
length: 15
size: many
J: TRBJ2-7
CDR3: CASSPSGRVVYEQYF
DNA: TGTGCCAGCAGCCCTAGCGGGAGAGTTGTCTACGAGCAGTACTTC

D: -
V: TRBV12-3/TRBV12-4
length: 13
size: many
J: TRBJ2-3
CDR3: CASSLANSPTQYF
DNA: TGTGCCAGCAGTTTAGCTAACTCCCCTACGCAGTATTTT

D: -
V: TRBV4-2
length: 17
size: many
J: TRBJ1-3
CDR3: CASSQEGPGVGGNTIYF
DNA: TGTGCCAGCAGCCAAGAGGGACCCGGGGTTGGCGGAAACACCATATATTTT

D: -
V: TRBV6-1
length: 15
size: many
J: TRBJ1-4
CDR3: CASSEAAGGFEKLFF
DNA: TGTGCCAGCAGTGAAGCGGCGGGCGGTTTTGAAAAACTGTTTTTT

D: TRBD2
V: TRBV7-9
length: 13
size: few
J: TRBJ2-7
CDR3: CASSPGGGYEQYF
DNA: TGTGCCAGCAGCCCCGGCGGGGGATACGAGCAGTACTTC

D: -
V: TRBV28
length: 14
size: many
J: TRBJ1-2
CDR3: CASSSGPPADGYTF
DNA: TGTGCCAGCAGTTCGGGGCCACCTGCTGATGGCTACACCTTC

D: -
V: TRBV5-1
length: 13
size: -
J: TRBJ2-4
CDR3: CASSKALRDIQYF
DNA: TGCGCCAGCAGCAAGGCACTGCGGGACATTCAGTACTTC

D: TRBD1
V: TRBV6-1
length: 12
size: many
J: TRBJ1-4
CDR3: CASSGRQGKLFF
DNA: TGTGCCAGCAGTGGGAGACAGGGAAAACTGTTTTTT

D: -
V: TRBV7-9
length: 13
size: many
J: TRBJ1-6
CDR3: CASSPSGESPLHF
DNA: TGTGCCAGCAGCCCTTCAGGGGAATCACCCCTCCACTTT

D: TRBD1
V: TRBV3-1
length: 12
size: many
J: TRBJ2-1
CDR3: CASSHGTGEEFF
DNA: TGTGCCAGCAGCCACGGGACAGGGGAGGAGTTCTTC

D: -
V: TRBV20-1
length: 14
size: many
J: TRBJ1-1
CDR3: CSAFRGGMNTEAFF
DNA: TGCAGTGCTTTTAGGGGGGGGATGAACACTGAAGCTTTCTTT

D: TRBD1
V: TRBV20-1
length: 15
size: many
J: TRBJ2-1
CDR3: CSVSKDRTSGNEQFF
DNA: TGCAGTGTCTCAAAGGACAGGACGTCTGGGAATGAGCAGTTCTTC

D: -
V: TRBV7-9
length: 12
size: many
J: TRBJ2-7
CDR3: CASSLSPYEQYF
DNA: TGTGCCAGCAGCTTATCTCCTTACGAGCAGTACTTC

D: -
V: TRBV19
length: 13
size: -
J: TRBJ1-2
CDR3: CASSIQGLYGYTF
DNA: TGTGCCAGTAGTATCCAGGGGCTCTATGGCTACACCTTC

D: -
V: TRBV5-1
length: 17
size: -
J: TRBJ1-4
CDR3: CASSMLTLREGDEKLFF
DNA: TGCGCCAGCAGCATGCTAACCCTCAGGGAAGGTGATGAAAAACTGTTTTTT

D: -
V: TRBV6-2/TRBV6-3
length: 12
size: many
J: TRBJ2-7
CDR3: CASSYSGPEQYF
DNA: TGTGCCAGCAGTTACTCGGGTCCTGAGCAGTACTTC

D: -
V: TRBV12-3/TRBV12-4
length: 12
size: many
J: TRBJ1-2
CDR3: CASSFSRDGYTF
DNA: TGTGCCAGCAGTTTCTCCAGAGATGGCTACACCTTC

D: -
V: TRBV7-3
length: 17
size: -
J: TRBJ1-2
CDR3: CASSHLQQRTLSYGYTF
DNA: TGTGCCAGCAGCCATCTACAACAGCGGACGCTTAGCTATGGCTACACCTTC

D: -
V: TRBV19
length: 15
size: many
J: TRBJ2-1
CDR3: CASVAQGGTYREQFF
DNA: TGTGCCAGCGTTGCACAGGGTGGGACGTACCGGGAGCAGTTCTTC

D: -
V: TRBV4-3
length: 14
size: many
J: TRBJ2-2
CDR3: CASSQDGGSGELFF
DNA: TGCGCCAGCAGCCAAGATGGGGGATCCGGGGAGCTGTTTTTT

D: TRBD1
V: TRBV7-9
length: 13
size: many
J: TRBJ1-1
CDR3: CASSPGQGTEAFF
DNA: TGTGCCAGCAGCCCCGGACAGGGCACTGAAGCTTTCTTT

D: -
V: TRBV7-6
length: 14
size: many
J: TRBJ2-7
CDR3: CASSLVQATGEQYF
DNA: TGTGCCAGCAGCTTAGTCCAGGCTACTGGGGAGCAGTACTTC

D: -
V: TRBV7-2
length: 16
size: many
J: TRBJ1-1
CDR3: CASSLGDGRENTEAFF
DNA: TGTGCCAGCAGCTTAGGGGATGGCAGGGAAAACACTGAAGCTTTCTTT

D: TRBD1
V: TRBV20-1
length: 13
size: -
J: TRBJ2-4
CDR3: CSALTGVQNIQYF
DNA: TGCAGTGCTCTTACAGGGGTTCAAAACATTCAGTACTTC

D: -
V: TRBV20-1
length: 13
size: few
J: TRBJ2-3
CDR3: CSARDEAPDTQYF
DNA: TGCAGTGCTAGAGATGAAGCACCAGATACGCAGTATTTT

D: -
V: TRBV3-1
length: 14
size: -
J: TRBJ2-2
CDR3: CASSSRDVGWELFF
DNA: TGTGCCAGCAGCTCCAGGGACGTCGGTTGGGAGCTGTTTTTT

D: TRBD1
V: TRBV30
length: 13
size: many
J: TRBJ1-2
CDR3: CAWGTGGFYGYTF
DNA: TGTGCCTGGGGGACAGGGGGCTTCTATGGCTACACCTTC

D: TRBD2
V: TRBV29-1
length: 15
size: many
J: TRBJ2-5
CDR3: CSVIRTSGLKETQYF
DNA: TGCAGCGTAATCAGGACTAGCGGGCTCAAAGAGACCCAGTACTTC

D: -
V: TRBV2
length: 15
size: many
J: TRBJ1-2
CDR3: CASSRTPRVNYGYTF
DNA: TGTGCCAGCAGCCGAACCCCCAGGGTGAACTATGGCTACACCTTC

D: -
V: TRBV10-3
length: 12
size: many
J: TRBJ2-7
CDR3: CAISESLYEQYF
DNA: TGTGCCATCAGTGAGTCCCTATACGAGCAGTACTTC

D: -
V: TRBV7-9
length: 13
size: -
J: TRBJ1-1
CDR3: CASNNGGRTEAFF
DNA: TGTGCCAGCAACAACGGAGGCAGGACTGAAGCTTTCTTT

D: -
V: TRBV3-1
length: 12
size: many
J: TRBJ2-3
CDR3: CASSHTGGAQYF
DNA: TGTGCCAGCAGCCATACGGGGGGCGCGCAGTATTTT

D: TRBD2
V: TRBV3-1
length: 18
size: many
J: TRBJ2-5
CDR3: CASSPRGLAGGTQETQYF
DNA: TGTGCCAGCAGCCCACGAGGACTAGCGGGGGGTACTCAAGAGACCCAGTACTTC

D: -
V: TRBV12-3/TRBV12-4
length: 11
size: many
J: TRBJ2-1
CDR3: CASSLAGRGFF
DNA: TGTGCCAGCAGTTTGGCGGGGCGCGGGTTCTTC

D: -
V: TRBV5-1
length: 14
size: -
J: TRBJ1-1
CDR3: CASSLRQTNTEAFF
DNA: TGCGCCAGCAGCTTGCGTCAGACGAACACTGAAGCTTTCTTT

D: TRBD2
V: TRBV12-3/TRBV12-4
length: 16
size: many
J: TRBJ2-2
CDR3: CASSFAAGGPTGELFF
DNA: TGTGCCAGCAGTTTTGCAGCGGGGGGCCCCACCGGGGAGCTGTTTTTT

D: -
V: TRBV18
length: 15
size: -
J: TRBJ2-1
CDR3: CASSPLAGSYNEQFF
DNA: TGTGCCAGCTCCCCACTGGCGGGGAGTTACAATGAGCAGTTCTTC

D: -
V: TRBV20-1
length: 13
size: many
J: TRBJ1-2
CDR3: CSAAQGYTYGYTF
DNA: TGCAGTGCTGCACAGGGATACACTTATGGCTACACCTTC

D: TRBD1
V: TRBV7-2
length: 17
size: -
J: TRBJ1-1
CDR3: CASSSTGAPLMNTEAFF
DNA: TGTGCCAGCAGCTCCACAGGGGCTCCCCTAATGAACACTGAAGCTTTCTTT

D: -
V: TRBV5-1
length: 15
size: many
J: TRBJ2-3
CDR3: CASKSLGSTTDTQYF
DNA: TGCGCCAGCAAATCCCTCGGGTCCACCACAGATACGCAGTATTTT

D: -
V: TRBV7-2
length: 15
size: many
J: TRBJ2-2
CDR3: CASSSGPSLSGELFF
DNA: TGTGCCAGCAGCTCAGGACCCAGCCTGTCCGGGGAGCTGTTTTTT

D: TRBD2
V: TRBV20-1
length: 15
size: many
J: TRBJ2-1
CDR3: CSAGSGTSGFNEQFF
DNA: TGCAGTGCTGGCTCCGGGACTAGCGGGTTTAATGAGCAGTTCTTC

D: -
V: TRBV20-1
length: 12
size: many
J: TRBJ2-4
CDR3: CSARDDVNIQYF
DNA: TGCAGTGCTAGAGATGACGTAAACATTCAGTACTTC